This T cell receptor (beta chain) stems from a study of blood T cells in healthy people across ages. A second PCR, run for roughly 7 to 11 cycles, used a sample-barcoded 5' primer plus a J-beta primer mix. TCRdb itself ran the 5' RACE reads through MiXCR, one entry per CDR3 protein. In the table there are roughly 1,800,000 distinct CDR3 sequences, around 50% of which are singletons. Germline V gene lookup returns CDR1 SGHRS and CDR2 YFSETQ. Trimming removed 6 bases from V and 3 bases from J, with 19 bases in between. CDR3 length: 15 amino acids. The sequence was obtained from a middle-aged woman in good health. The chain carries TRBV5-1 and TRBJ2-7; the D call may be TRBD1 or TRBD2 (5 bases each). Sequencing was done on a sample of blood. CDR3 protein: CASTLTGPANYEQYF. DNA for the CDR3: TGCGCCAGCACCCTGACGGGACCCGCCAACTACGAGCAGTACTTC.